The clone carrying this T cell receptor (beta chain) appeared a few times. A junction boundary mismatches the germline segment, possibly from a read error. The CDR3 totals 8 residues. Germline values: CDR1 DFQATT, CDR2 SNEGSKA (reference sequence). TCRdb's table, derived via immunoSEQ multiplex PCR, lists solely in-frame clones and lacks some. The table lists around 77,000 clones, more than 65% of them singletons. These data come from a study of blood T cell repertoires in COVID-19. Specimen: peripheral blood. This chain links TRBV20-1 with TRBJ1-3; D gene unclear. The clonotype comes from a woman of 80 years or more with active or convalescent COVID-19. The DNA for the CDR3 is TGCAGTGAGTGCGGCCTCCCGTTT. As protein: CSECGLPF.